The 12 T cell receptor beta chains below come from one sample, sequenced in a study of shared clonotypes between healthy human individuals. The assay was immunoSEQ multiplex PCR, and TCRdb's table has in-frame clones only and misses some. This sample has about 2 million clones, with approximately 95% found just once. CD45RO-negative, CCR7-positively selected cells formed the naive CD8 fraction, excluding terminally differentiated effector memory CD45RA+ cells. Input material: naive CD8+ T cells sorted from blood. These receptors were collected from a man aged 18 to 30 in good health.

The rearrangement joins TRBV5-6 to TRBJ2-1; tentative D call: TRBD1 (5 bases). Trimming removed 3 bases from V and 8 bases from J, with 9 bases in between. Germline CDR1 SGHDT, CDR2 YYEEEE. This CDR3 has 12 residues. Here the CDR3 DNA reads TGTGCCAGCAGCTACCAGGGCGATGAGCAGTTCTTC. Protein sequence: CASSYQGDEQFF.

This chain links TRBV9 with TRBJ2-7, with D possibly matching TRBD2 (6 bases). The V gene lost 3 bases and the J gene lost 0 bases, with 13 bases spanning the gap. From germline, CDR1 is SGDLS and CDR2 YYNGEE. CDR3 size: 15 residues. The CDR3 region has the DNA TGTGCCAGCAGCGAAACTGGCGGGACCTCCTACGAGCAGTACTTC. This sequence encodes CASSETGGTSYEQYF.

The chain couples TRBV27 to TRBJ1-4; weak D call: TRBD1 (6 bases). Germline CDR1 MNHEY, CDR2 SMNVEV (reference sequence). There are 18 residues in the CDR3. Trimming pared 4 bases from V and 1 base from J, leaving 19 bases between. CDR3 region: CASSSKDPNRVTNEKLFF. The CDR3 bases are TGTGCCAGCAGTTCGAAGGATCCAAACAGGGTAACTAATGAAAAACTGTTTTTT.

The chain carries TRBV7-2 and TRBJ2-5, with 11 nucleotides matching TRBD2. CDR3 length: 18 residues. From germline, CDR1 is SGHTA and CDR2 FQGNSA. J gave up 9 bases and V 3 bases, and 18 bases lay outside the gene matches. The CDR3 region is CASSFPEIAGGYQGAQYF. DNA for the CDR3: TGTGCCAGCAGCTTCCCGGAAATAGCGGGGGGGTACCAAGGGGCCCAGTACTTC.

V is TRBV4-3 and J is TRBJ2-2; weak D call: TRBD1 (6 bases). Trimming took off 4 bases at V and 5 bases at J, with 11 bases between the two ends. The CDR3 length is 14 residues. Germline V gives CDR1 LGHNA, CDR2 YSLEER. CDR3 bases: TGCGCCAGCAGCCGGATAACAGGGACCGGGGAGCTGTTTTTT. Its translation: CASSRITGTGELFF.

Of note for this clone: The same CDR3 also results from other DNA sequences found in this sample. This sequence joins TRBV9 and TRBJ2-7; TRBD1 might be the D (5 bases). The CDR3 runs 14 residues. V was pared by 0 bases and J by 2 bases, with 9 bases between. Germline V gives CDR1 SGDLS, CDR2 YYNGEE. This CDR3 is CASSVDTGAYEQYF. CDR3 sequence (DNA): TGTGCCAGCAGCGTAGATACAGGTGCCTACGAGCAGTACTTC.

The gene calls are TRBV13 and TRBJ2-1; D remains unclear. CDR1 is PRHDT and CDR2 is FYEKMQ in the germline V gene (reference sequence). This CDR3 is built from 13 residues. Trimming pared 0 bases from V and 10 bases from J, leaving 10 bases between. For the CDR3, the DNA is TGTGCCAGCAGCTTAGGCGGTGCGGCCGAGCAGTTCTTC. Its translation: CASSLGGAAEQFF.

The chain recombines TRBV28 with TRBJ1-5; 12 bases map to TRBD1. The CDR3 length is 15 residues. CDR1 and CDR2 from the germline V gene are MDHEN and SYDVKM. J lost 6 bases, V lost 6 bases, and 6 bases had no gene match. The DNA of the CDR3 is TGTGCCAGCAGCGCGGGACAGGGGGCTGTTCAGCCCCAGCATTTT. This encodes CASSAGQGAVQPQHF.

J is TRBJ1-5 and V is TRBV2; unclear D gene. This CDR3 spans 13 amino acids. The V gene lost 1 base and the J gene lost 9 bases, with 10 bases spanning the gap. CDR1 SNHLY and CDR2 FYNNEI come from the germline V gene. CDR3 sequence (DNA): TGTGCCAGCAGTGAAGAACCGACGGGGCCCCAGCATTTT. It translates to CASSEEPTGPQHF.

The chain is built from TRBV13 and TRBJ2-3; perhaps D is TRBD1 or TRBD2 (5 bases each). CDR3 length equals 16 residues. Deletions cut 7 bases from V and 3 bases from J, with 20 bases between. Germline-derived CDR1 and CDR2 are PRHDT and FYEKMQ (reference sequence). The DNA of the CDR3 is TGTGCCAGCACCGAAAACTCTCGGGGCTGGACAGATACGCAGTATTTT. This encodes CASTENSRGWTDTQYF. Filled out from reference TRBV13 and TRBJ2-3, the complete variable domain reads AAGVIQSPRHLIKEKRETATLKCYPIPRHDTVYWYQQGPGQDPQFLISFYEKMQSDKGSIPDRFSAQQFSDYHSELNMSSLELGDSALYFCASTENSRGWTDTQYFGPGTRLTVL.

The chain joins TRBV5-1 to TRBJ1-2; TRBD1 matches 9 bases. The CDR3 totals 18 residues. The V segment lost 0 bases and the J segment 0 bases; nucleotides outside the gene matches: 9. Germline CDR1 and CDR2: SGHRS and YFSETQ. CDR3 in DNA: TGCGCCAGCAGCTTGGATTTTCCGGGACAGGGTTCTAACTATGGCTACACCTTC. This encodes CASSLDFPGQGSNYGYTF.

This clone was recorded only once. The V and J genes are TRBV7-2 and TRBJ2-1; 7 nucleotides match TRBD1. V lost 5 bases to trimming and J lost 6 bases; unmatched junction nucleotides: 4. CDR1 and CDR2 from the germline V gene are SGHTA and FQGNSA. This CDR3 region has 13 residues. The CDR3 DNA sequence: TGTGCCAGCAGCCCCACAGGGGCCAATGAGCAGTTCTTC. Translating gives CASSPTGANEQFF.